The rows below give T cell receptor beta chains drawn from one sample of a study of shared clonotypes between healthy human individuals. TCRdb keeps only in-frame clones here, not all; method: immunoSEQ multiplex PCR. This sample has 2,500,000 or so clones, with roughly 93% found just once. Sample: naive CD4+ T cells from PBMCs. The receptors were sampled from a man younger than 35 in good health. Some clones in this sample may be carry-over from other donors' samples. CDR3s include the opening cysteine and the closing phenylalanine or tryptophan. A D gene is named only where the DNA matches it firmly. Not every row has a clone size; where given, it reads once, few, many or a size class.

>TRBJ2-2|-|TRBV2|TRBD1
CASSHDRVVGELFF
TGTGCCAGCAGTCATGACAGGGTTGTGGGGGAGCTGTTTTTT
>TRBJ2-1|-|TRBV5-1|-
CASSLAQRHNEQFF
TGCGCCAGCAGCTTGGCTCAGCGGCACAATGAGCAGTTCTTC
>TRBJ2-1|-|TRBV19|TRBD2
CASSISGLAGEQFF
TGTGCCAGTAGTATTTCTGGACTAGCGGGGGAGCAGTTCTTC
>TRBJ1-5|-|TRBV30|-
CAWSLFGGREVHF
TGTGCCTGGAGTCTTTTCGGGGGAAGAGAGGTGCATTTT
>TRBJ2-7|-|TRBV11-2|-
CASSLVPDYSYEQYF
TGTGCCAGCAGCTTAGTACCGGATTACTCCTACGAGCAGTACTTC
>TRBJ2-7|-|TRBV11-1|-
CASSRVTGARGEQYF
TGTGCCAGCAGCCGCGTGACGGGGGCCCGGGGCGAGCAGTACTTC
>TRBJ2-3|-|TRBV6-4|-
CASSEGLGSSTDTQYF
TGTGCCAGCAGTGAGGGACTTGGCTCTAGCACAGATACGCAGTATTTT
>TRBJ2-5|-|TRBV30|TRBD2
CASRTSGVQETQYF
TGTGCCTCCAGGACTAGCGGGGTACAAGAGACCCAGTACTTC
>TRBJ2-7|-|TRBV5-1|TRBD2
CASRGLAGIGVYEQYF
TGCGCCAGCAGAGGACTAGCGGGAATTGGGGTTTACGAGCAGTACTTC
>TRBJ1-5|-|TRBV4-1|TRBD1
CASSHRDRGNQPQHF
TGCGCCAGCAGCCACCGGGACAGGGGGAATCAGCCCCAGCATTTT
>TRBJ2-2|-|TRBV9|-
CASSSRGAGTGELFF
TGTGCCAGCAGCTCTCGGGGGGCTGGGACCGGGGAGCTGTTTTTT
>TRBJ2-3|-|TRBV29-1|-
CSVSPTDTQYF
TGCAGCGTTAGCCCCACAGATACGCAGTATTTT
>TRBJ2-2|-|TRBV6-5|TRBD2
CASSSTSGGTGELFF
TGTGCCAGCAGTTCCACTAGCGGCGGCACCGGGGAGCTGTTTTTT
>TRBJ2-7|-|TRBV9|TRBD2
CASSPREGPYEQYF
TGTGCCAGCAGCCCCCGGGAGGGTCCCTACGAGCAGTACTTC
>TRBJ2-7|-|TRBV29-1|-
CSVRRGVHEQYF
TGCAGCGTTCGCAGGGGTGTCCACGAGCAGTACTTC
>TRBJ1-2|-|TRBV18|-
CASSPLRDGYGYTF
TGTGCCAGCTCACCACTTCGCGATGGATATGGCTACACCTTC
>TRBJ2-1|-|TRBV11-2|-
CASSFLVGYNEQFF
TGTGCCAGCAGCTTCTTAGTTGGGTACAATGAGCAGTTCTTC
>TRBJ1-1|-|TRBV2|-
CASRMQGNTEAFF
TGTGCCAGCAGAATGCAGGGGAACACTGAAGCTTTCTTT
>TRBJ1-5|-|TRBV28|-
CASGRHYSNQPQHF
TGTGCCAGCGGTCGACACTATAGCAATCAGCCCCAGCATTTT
>TRBJ2-1|-|TRBV6-1|-
CASSEATPNEQFF
TGTGCCAGCAGTGAAGCTACCCCTAATGAGCAGTTCTTC
>TRBJ1-5|-|TRBV7-2|TRBD1
CASSLGQGAGNQPQHF
TGTGCCAGCAGCTTAGGACAGGGGGCGGGCAATCAGCCCCAGCATTTT
>TRBJ1-4|-|TRBV5-4|-
CASGREDGPNNEKLFF
TGTGCCAGCGGCCGTGAAGATGGACCGAATAATGAAAAACTGTTTTTT
>TRBJ1-4|-|TRBV15|-
CATSRDSPIEKLFF
TGTGCCACCAGCAGAGATTCTCCGATTGAAAAACTGTTTTTT
>TRBJ2-5|-|TRBV6-5|TRBD2
CASSPSFGGEETQYF
TGTGCCAGCAGTCCCTCATTTGGGGGGGAAGAGACCCAGTACTTC
>TRBJ2-2|-|TRBV5-4|-
CASSRLPGAANTGELFF
TGTGCCAGCAGCCGACTGCCAGGGGCCGCGAACACCGGGGAGCTGTTTTTT
>TRBJ1-1|-|TRBV19|TRBD1
CASSTTGTGISEAFF
TGTGCCAGTAGTACTACCGGGACAGGGATTTCTGAAGCTTTCTTT
>TRBJ2-7|-|TRBV6-5|TRBD2
CASRRPGTSHEQYF
TGTGCCAGCAGGAGGCCCGGGACTAGCCACGAGCAGTACTTC
>TRBJ1-1|-|TRBV28|TRBD1
CASSLQRGTVNTEAFF
TGTGCCAGCAGTTTACAGCGAGGGACAGTGAACACTGAAGCTTTCTTT
>TRBJ2-7|-|TRBV4-1|TRBD1
CASSQERGRGLDISYEQYF
TGCGCCAGCAGCCAAGAGAGGGGAAGGGGGCTCGATATTTCCTACGAGCAGTACTTC
>TRBJ2-7|-|TRBV11-2|-
CASSLIGTPGVPYEQYF
TGTGCCAGCAGCTTAATCGGGACCCCAGGGGTTCCCTACGAGCAGTACTTC
>TRBJ1-2|-|TRBV19|-
CASSIRQLNYGYTF
TGTGCCAGTAGTATTCGACAGCTTAACTATGGCTACACCTTC
>TRBJ2-7|-|TRBV5-1|TRBD1
CASSYRTGGSYEQYF
TGCGCCAGCAGCTATAGGACAGGGGGCTCCTACGAGCAGTACTTC
>TRBJ1-1|-|TRBV29-1|-
CSVETGVAFF
TGCAGCGTAGAAACAGGCGTAGCTTTCTTT
>TRBJ1-4|-|TRBV28|-
CASSFARVPANEKLFF
TGTGCCAGCAGTTTCGCTCGAGTCCCGGCTAATGAAAAACTGTTTTTT
>TRBJ2-1|-|TRBV25-1|-
CASSGDFFYNEQFF
TGTGCCAGCAGTGGAGACTTTTTCTACAATGAGCAGTTCTTC
>TRBJ2-3|-|TRBV28|TRBD2
CASSLAGSTDTQYF
TGTGCCAGCAGCTTAGCGGGCAGCACAGATACGCAGTATTTT
>TRBJ2-7|-|TRBV6-6|-
CASSYSRRGRFEQYF
TGTGCCAGCAGTTACTCAAGAAGGGGGAGGTTCGAGCAGTACTTC
>TRBJ2-5|-|TRBV28|TRBD2
CASSAPGASGRKETQYF
TGTGCCAGCAGTGCCCCCGGGGCTAGCGGGAGGAAGGAGACCCAGTACTTC
>TRBJ1-3|once|TRBV11-3|-
CASSLQGSGNTIYF
TGTGCCAGCAGCTTGCAGGGATCTGGAAACACCATATATTTT
>TRBJ1-4|-|TRBV28|-
CASHSARGTNEKLFF
TGTGCCAGCCACTCGGCCCGGGGAACTAATGAAAAACTGTTTTTT
>TRBJ2-7|-|TRBV6-1|-
CASAESRLAPQYF
TGTGCCAGCGCTGAAAGTAGGCTAGCCCCGCAGTACTTC
>TRBJ2-3|-|TRBV7-3|TRBD2
CASSLNLAGGPTQYF
TGTGCCAGCAGCTTAAATCTAGCGGGAGGGCCGACGCAGTATTTT
>TRBJ2-4|-|TRBV30|TRBD1
CASAPGGNIQYF
TGTGCCTCCGCCCCAGGGGGAAACATTCAGTACTTC
>TRBJ2-5|once|TRBV7-9|TRBD1
CASTSGQGANLAETQYF
TGTGCCAGCACCTCGGGACAGGGGGCAAATCTGGCGGAGACCCAGTACTTC
>TRBJ1-6|once|TRBV30|-
CASKGESSYNSPLHF
TGTGCCTCGAAAGGGGAAAGCTCCTATAATTCACCCCTCCACTTT
>TRBJ1-1|-|TRBV30|-
CAWSVRRDTEAFF
TGTGCCTGGAGTGTGAGAAGAGACACTGAAGCTTTCTTT
>TRBJ2-1|-|TRBV18|TRBD2
CASSPSGSLNEQFF
TGTGCCAGCTCACCTAGCGGGAGTTTGAATGAGCAGTTCTTC
>TRBJ2-5|once|TRBV19|TRBD2
CASSPGRTGGETQYF
TGTGCCAGTAGTCCCGGACGGACGGGGGGAGAGACCCAGTACTTC
>TRBJ2-1|-|TRBV28|TRBD2
CASSQLAGGGNEQFF
TGTGCCAGCAGCCAACTAGCGGGAGGTGGGAATGAGCAGTTCTTC
>TRBJ1-4|-|TRBV5-1|-
CASSLIGAKDEKLFF
TGCGCCAGCAGCTTGATAGGGGCTAAGGATGAAAAACTGTTTTTT
>TRBJ1-1|-|TRBV7-2|TRBD1
CASSSTGGGWTEAFF
TGTGCCAGCAGCTCCACAGGGGGCGGGTGGACTGAAGCTTTCTTT
>TRBJ1-5|-|TRBV30|-
CAWSVNSNQPQHF
TGTGCCTGGAGTGTAAACAGCAATCAGCCCCAGCATTTT
>TRBJ2-5|-|TRBV7-9|TRBD2
CASSLWGGTAYQETQYF
TGTGCCAGCAGCTTATGGGGGGGAACTGCGTACCAAGAGACCCAGTACTTC